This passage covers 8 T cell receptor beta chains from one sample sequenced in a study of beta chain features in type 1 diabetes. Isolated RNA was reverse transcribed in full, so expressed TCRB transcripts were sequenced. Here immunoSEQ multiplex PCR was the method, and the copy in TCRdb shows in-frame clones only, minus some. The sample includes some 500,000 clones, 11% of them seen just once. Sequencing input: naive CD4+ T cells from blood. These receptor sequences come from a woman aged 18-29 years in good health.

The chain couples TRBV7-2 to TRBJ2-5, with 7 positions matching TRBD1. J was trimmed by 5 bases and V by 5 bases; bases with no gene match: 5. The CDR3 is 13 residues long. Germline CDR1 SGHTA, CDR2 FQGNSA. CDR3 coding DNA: TGTGCCAGCAGCCGACAGGGTCGCGAGACCCAGTACTTC. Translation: CASSRQGRETQYF.

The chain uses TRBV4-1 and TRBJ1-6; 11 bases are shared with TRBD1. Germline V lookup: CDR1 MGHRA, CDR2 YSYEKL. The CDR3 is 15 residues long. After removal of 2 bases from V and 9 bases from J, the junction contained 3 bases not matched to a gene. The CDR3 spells CASSQTGQGVSPLHF. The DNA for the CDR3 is TGCGCCAGCAGCCAAACGGGACAGGGGGTTTCACCCCTCCACTTT.

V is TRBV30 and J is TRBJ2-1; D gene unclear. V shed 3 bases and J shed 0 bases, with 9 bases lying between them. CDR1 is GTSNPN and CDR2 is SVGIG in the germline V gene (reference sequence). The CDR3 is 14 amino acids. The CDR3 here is CAWSEHHSYNEQFF. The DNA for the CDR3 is TGTGCCTGGAGCGAGCACCACTCCTACAATGAGCAGTTCTTC.

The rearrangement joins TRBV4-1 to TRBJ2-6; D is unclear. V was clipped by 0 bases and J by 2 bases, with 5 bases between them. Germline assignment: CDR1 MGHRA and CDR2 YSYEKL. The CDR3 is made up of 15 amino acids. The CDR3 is CASSQEKAGANVLTF. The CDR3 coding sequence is TGCGCCAGCAGCCAAGAAAAAGCTGGGGCCAACGTCCTGACTTTC.

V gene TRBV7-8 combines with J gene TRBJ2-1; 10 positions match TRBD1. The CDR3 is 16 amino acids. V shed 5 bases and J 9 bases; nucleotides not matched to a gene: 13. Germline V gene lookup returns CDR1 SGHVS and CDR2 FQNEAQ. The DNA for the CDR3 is TGTGCCAGCAGCCCGAAGCCGGGACAGGGGATTGGTGAGCAGTTCTTC. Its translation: CASSPKPGQGIGEQFF.

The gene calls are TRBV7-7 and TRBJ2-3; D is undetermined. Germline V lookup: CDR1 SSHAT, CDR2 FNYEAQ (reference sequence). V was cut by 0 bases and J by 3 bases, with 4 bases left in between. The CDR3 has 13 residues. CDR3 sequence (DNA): TGTGCCAGCAGCTTAGCTAGGACAGATACGCAGTATTTT. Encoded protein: CASSLARTDTQYF.

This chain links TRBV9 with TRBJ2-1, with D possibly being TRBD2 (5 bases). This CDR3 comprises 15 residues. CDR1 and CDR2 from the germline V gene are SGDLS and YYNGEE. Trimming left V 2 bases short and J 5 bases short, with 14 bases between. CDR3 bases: TGTGCCAGCAGCGTCCTAGCCAAGGTTGACAATGAGCAGTTCTTC. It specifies CASSVLAKVDNEQFF.

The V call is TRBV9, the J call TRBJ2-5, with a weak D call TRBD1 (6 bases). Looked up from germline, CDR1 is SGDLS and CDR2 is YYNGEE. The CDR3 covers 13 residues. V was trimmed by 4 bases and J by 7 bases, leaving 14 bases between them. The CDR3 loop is CASSLFLGGTQYF. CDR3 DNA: TGTGCCAGCAGCCTGTTTTTAGGGGGGACCCAGTACTTC.